These T cell receptor beta chains were read from a single sample in a study of T-cell memory formation after mild COVID-19. MiXCR was run by TCRdb on the 5' RACE reads, yielding one entry per CDR3 protein. The table lists 110,000 to 150,000 distinct CDR3 sequences, under 30% of them singletons. The specimen sequenced was PBMCs or a T cell subset sorted from them (not recorded which). These receptors all stem from an adult woman who had mild COVID-19 (a few samples of this study predate the infection). Cell type and time point are not known. The CDR3 runs from the conserved cysteine through the conserved F or W. D genes are given only for firm matches. Expanded clones are given a class, and other clones once, few, many or no size at all.

cdr3_nt: TGTGCCAGCAGCTTGGGACCGGGGGCGACTAATGAAAAACTGTTTTTT
cdr3_aa: CASSLGPGATNEKLFF
j_call: TRBJ1-4
clone_size: medium-sized
v_call: TRBV5-6
d_call: .

cdr3_nt: TGTGCCAGCAGCCTAAACCGGGACCTTTCCTACAATGAGCAGTTCTTC
cdr3_aa: CASSLNRDLSYNEQFF
j_call: TRBJ2-1
clone_size: once
v_call: TRBV11-2
d_call: .

cdr3_nt: TGTGCCAGCACAGCCAGGGGGGAAGAGACCCAGTACTTC
cdr3_aa: CASTARGEETQYF
j_call: TRBJ2-5
clone_size: few
v_call: TRBV27
d_call: .

cdr3_nt: TGTGCCAGCAGTTCCGGACCCCCGGGGGGGCCTAACTATGGCTACACCTTC
cdr3_aa: CASSSGPPGGPNYGYTF
j_call: TRBJ1-2
clone_size: .
v_call: TRBV28
d_call: .

cdr3_nt: TGTGCCAGCAGCGTAGCAAGGGCAGGGGGTAAGCAGACAGATACGCAGTATTTT
cdr3_aa: CASSVARAGGKQTDTQYF
j_call: TRBJ2-3
clone_size: few
v_call: TRBV9
d_call: TRBD1

cdr3_nt: TGTGCCAGCAGCCCCACCGGGACGAACACCGGGGAGCTGTTTTTT
cdr3_aa: CASSPTGTNTGELFF
j_call: TRBJ2-2
clone_size: few
v_call: TRBV7-6
d_call: .

cdr3_nt: TGCAGTGCTAGAGGGTATGACAGGCGGGAGACCCAGTACTTC
cdr3_aa: CSARGYDRRETQYF
j_call: TRBJ2-5
clone_size: .
v_call: TRBV20-1
d_call: .

cdr3_nt: TGTGCCAGCAGCCTAGACATCGAACATTCACCCCTCCACTTT
cdr3_aa: CASSLDIEHSPLHF
j_call: TRBJ1-6
clone_size: few
v_call: TRBV21-1
d_call: .

cdr3_nt: TGTGCCACCAGCAGAGATTTGTGGAACACTGAAGCTTTCTTT
cdr3_aa: CATSRDLWNTEAFF
j_call: TRBJ1-1
clone_size: few
v_call: TRBV15
d_call: .

cdr3_nt: TGTGCCAGCAGTTTTCAGGATACGCAGTATTTT
cdr3_aa: CASSFQDTQYF
j_call: TRBJ2-3
clone_size: few
v_call: TRBV12-3/TRBV12-4
d_call: .

cdr3_nt: TGCGCCAGCAGCCCCTTGACGGGGGGCTACAATGAGCAGTTCTTC
cdr3_aa: CASSPLTGGYNEQFF
j_call: TRBJ2-1
clone_size: few
v_call: TRBV4-1
d_call: TRBD2

cdr3_nt: TGTGCCAGCAGCTTAGAGAATGACTACGAGCAGTACTTC
cdr3_aa: CASSLENDYEQYF
j_call: TRBJ2-7
clone_size: few
v_call: TRBV7-9
d_call: .

cdr3_nt: TGTGCCAGCAGCTTAGTCTCTTGGGGAATCAATCAGCCCCAGCATTTT
cdr3_aa: CASSLVSWGINQPQHF
j_call: TRBJ1-5
clone_size: few
v_call: TRBV7-2
d_call: .

cdr3_nt: TGTGCCAGCAGCTTACCCTACAATGAGCAGTTCTTC
cdr3_aa: CASSLPYNEQFF
j_call: TRBJ2-1
clone_size: .
v_call: TRBV7-8
d_call: .

cdr3_nt: TGTGCCAGCAGTTTACTAGCGGGGGGGCTGGAGACCCAGTACTTC
cdr3_aa: CASSLLAGGLETQYF
j_call: TRBJ2-5
clone_size: .
v_call: TRBV12-3/TRBV12-4
d_call: TRBD2

cdr3_nt: TGTGCCAGCAGTTTAAGTCTTACCGGGGAGCTGTTTTTT
cdr3_aa: CASSLSLTGELFF
j_call: TRBJ2-2
clone_size: few
v_call: TRBV12-3/TRBV12-4
d_call: .

cdr3_nt: TGTGCCTGGAACTCGGGTACACACTCCTACAATGAGCAGTTCTTC
cdr3_aa: CAWNSGTHSYNEQFF
j_call: TRBJ2-1
clone_size: .
v_call: TRBV30
d_call: .

cdr3_nt: TGTGCCAGCAGCTTAGCGCCTAGCGGGGCCACCTACGAGCAGTACTTC
cdr3_aa: CASSLAPSGATYEQYF
j_call: TRBJ2-7
clone_size: once
v_call: TRBV7-2
d_call: TRBD2

cdr3_nt: TGTGCCAGTAGTGGAACGACTAGCGAAGGAGAGACCCAGTACTTC
cdr3_aa: CASSGTTSEGETQYF
j_call: TRBJ2-5
clone_size: few
v_call: TRBV19
d_call: TRBD2

cdr3_nt: TGTGCCACCAGTGCCCCAGGAGCCCTGCCCACCAGGGAGCTGTTTTTT
cdr3_aa: CATSAPGALPTRELFF
j_call: TRBJ2-2
clone_size: .
v_call: TRBV24-1
d_call: .

cdr3_nt: TGCGCCAGCAGCCGGTGGGGGACAGGGCGCACCGGGGAGCTGTTTTTT
cdr3_aa: CASSRWGTGRTGELFF
j_call: TRBJ2-2
clone_size: few
v_call: TRBV4-1
d_call: TRBD1

cdr3_nt: TGTGCCAGCAGCTTAGGTCCAGCGGGAGTGACCCACAATGAGCAGTTCTTC
cdr3_aa: CASSLGPAGVTHNEQFF
j_call: TRBJ2-1
clone_size: .
v_call: TRBV7-9
d_call: TRBD2